The present T cell receptor beta chain was sequenced within a study of T cell responses to AZD1222 COVID-19 vaccine. With 2 bases removed from V and 4 bases from J, the gap between germline ends came to 11 bases. This CDR3 region has 15 residues. Germline CDR1 and CDR2: SGHTA and FQGNSA. Measured with immunoSEQ multiplex PCR; TCRdb has only the in-frame clones, and not every one. Of roughly 86,000 clones in the sample, 85% were seen once. About this clone itself: Antigen unknown.

Study-wide findings and caveats: There were repertoire samples only from the period after the peak T cell response.

Here the sequenced sample was peripheral blood, taken 28 days after the second AZD1222 dose. The clonotype was recovered from an adult who received the AZD1222 COVID-19 vaccine. The chain recombines TRBV7-2 with TRBJ2-2; D remains ambiguous. CDR3 nucleotide sequence: TGTGCCAGCAGCTTATACTGGCGCGGCACCGGGGAGCTGTTTTTT. Translating it yields CASSLYWRGTGELFF.